Listed below are T cell receptor beta chains from one sample, sequenced in a study of shared clonotypes between healthy human individuals. The data were produced by immunoSEQ multiplex PCR, yet TCRdb's version contains in-frame clones alone and is incomplete. The data hold some 2,400,000 clones, with under 97% observed a single time. The material sequenced was naive CD4+ T cells sorted from blood. All receptors come from a man aged 18 to 29 in good health. The CDR3 runs from the conserved cysteine through the conserved F or W. D genes are given only for firm matches. Expanded clones get a size class; other rows say once, few or many, or leave the size out.

>TRBD2|TRBV5-8|NA|18|TRBJ2-3
TGTGCCAGCAGCGTTACTAGCGGGGGGGTTTATGTGGCAGATACGCAGTATTTT
CASSVTSGGVYVADTQYF
>NA|TRBV11-2|NA|13|TRBJ2-5
TGTGCCAGTCGAAAGTCGTGGCAAGAGACCCAGTACTTC
CASRKSWQETQYF
>NA|TRBV29-1|NA|11|TRBJ1-4
TGCAGCGGGCGGACTAATGAAAAACTGTTTTTT
CSGRTNEKLFF
>NA|TRBV30|NA|11|TRBJ2-7
TGTGCCTGGAGTTCCGTGGACGAGCAGTACTTC
CAWSSVDEQYF
>TRBD1|TRBV11-2|NA|15|TRBJ2-1
TGTGCCAGCAGCCCACCGGGACAGAGGTTGAATGAGCAGTTCTTC
CASSPPGQRLNEQFF
>TRBD2|TRBV7-7|NA|15|TRBJ2-5
TGTGCTAGCAGCTTTCTAGCGGGGGACCAAGAGACCCAGTACTTC
CASSFLAGDQETQYF
>NA|TRBV6-6|NA|12|TRBJ2-7
TGTGCCAGCAGCCGCACACAGGGCCAGCAGTACTTC
CASSRTQGQQYF
>NA|TRBV11-2|NA|12|TRBJ1-2
TGTGCCAGCAGCCCAGGGTATTATGGCTACACCTTC
CASSPGYYGYTF
>TRBD1|TRBV4-3|NA|17|TRBJ1-2
TGCGCCAGCAGCCAAGAGCCACAGGGGGCGAAGTTTTCCGGCTACACCTTC
CASSQEPQGAKFSGYTF
>TRBD2|TRBV5-1|once|14|TRBJ2-2
TGCGCCAGCAGCGGCGGGGGGCGCACCGGGGAGCTGTTTTTT
CASSGGGRTGELFF
>NA|TRBV5-1|NA|15|TRBJ1-1
TGCGCCAGCAGCTTGGTGCAGGGGACAAACACTGAAGCTTTCTTT
CASSLVQGTNTEAFF
>NA|TRBV4-1|few|12|TRBJ1-6
TGCGCCAGCAGCCAAGATAAGGGAACCCTCCACTTT
CASSQDKGTLHF
>TRBD1|TRBV5-5|NA|14|TRBJ1-2
TGTGCCAGCAGCACAGGGACAGCCAGCTATGGCTACACCTTC
CASSTGTASYGYTF
>TRBD2|TRBV7-9|once|14|TRBJ2-5
TGTGCCAGCAGGACTAGCGGGAGTCAAGAGACCCAGTACTTC
CASRTSGSQETQYF
>NA|TRBV4-1|NA|13|TRBJ2-7
TGCGCCAGCAGCCAAGTAGGGTCCCACGAGCAGTACTTC
CASSQVGSHEQYF
>NA|TRBV11-3|NA|15|TRBJ2-2
TGTGCCAGCAGCTTATCATCCGTAAACACCGGGGAGCTGTTTTTT
CASSLSSVNTGELFF
>TRBD2|TRBV5-1|NA|16|TRBJ2-3
TGCGCCAGCAGCCCAGCGGGAGGAGGGGGCACAGATACGCAGTATTTT
CASSPAGGGGTDTQYF
>NA|TRBV19|NA|12|TRBJ1-2
TGTGCCAGTAGTCGGGGGGACTATGGCTACACCTTC
CASSRGDYGYTF
>NA|TRBV19|NA|16|TRBJ2-2
TGTGCCAGTAGTATAGTTGGCACGGCGAACACCGGGGAGCTGTTTTTT
CASSIVGTANTGELFF
>NA|TRBV6-1|NA|15|TRBJ2-7
TGTGCCAGCAGGAGGAGCCGGGACGCCACCTACGAGCAGTACTTC
CASRRSRDATYEQYF
>TRBD1|TRBV11-2|NA|15|TRBJ1-4
TGTGCCAGCAGCCCCGGGGACAGGTTTAATGAAAAACTGTTTTTT
CASSPGDRFNEKLFF
>NA|TRBV5-4|NA|16|TRBJ2-5
TGTGCCAGCAGCTTGGACCAGGGCAGGGTGGGCGAGACCCAGTACTTC
CASSLDQGRVGETQYF
>NA|TRBV28|NA|11|TRBJ1-1
TGTGCCAGCACCATGACCGGGGGAGCTTTCTTT
CASTMTGGAFF
>NA|TRBV30|NA|14|TRBJ2-7
TGTGCCTGGACTTTACAGGGAGCGCTGTACGAGCAGTACTTC
CAWTLQGALYEQYF
>TRBD1|TRBV6-5|once|15|TRBJ2-7
TGTGCCAGCGGATTAGGGACAGGGAATTCCCACGAGCAGTACTTC
CASGLGTGNSHEQYF
>NA|TRBV29-1|NA|16|TRBJ2-1
TGCAGCGTTGAAGGATCCGGGGAGCAATCCTACAATGAGCAGTTCTTC
CSVEGSGEQSYNEQFF
>TRBD1|TRBV6-5|NA|16|TRBJ2-7
TGTGCCAGCAGTTACGCCGGGACAGCCCCTTCCTACGAGCAGTACTTC
CASSYAGTAPSYEQYF
>TRBD1|TRBV19|NA|14|TRBJ1-5
TGTGCCAGTTCTTACAGGGGGCTGAATCAGCCCCAGCATTTT
CASSYRGLNQPQHF
>NA|TRBV5-6|NA|14|TRBJ1-1
TGTGCCAGCAGCTTCTTAAAGGAGCCCGGACGAGCTTTCTTT
CASSFLKEPGRAFF
>TRBD1|TRBV30|NA|14|TRBJ1-1
TGTGCCTGGCAACTCCGACAGGGGTTGACTGAAGCTTTCTTT
CAWQLRQGLTEAFF
>NA|TRBV5-6|once|16|TRBJ1-5
TGTGCCAGCAGCGGCTCCAGGGAGAGTAGCAATCAGCCCCAGCATTTT
CASSGSRESSNQPQHF
>NA|TRBV5-1|NA|15|TRBJ1-5
TGCGCCAGCACCCCTGATGTGGGCGTAGCTCAGCCCCAGCATTTT
CASTPDVGVAQPQHF
>NA|TRBV30|NA|15|TRBJ2-1
TGTGCCTGGAGTGTAATCGGGACTCACTACAATGAGCAGTTCTTC
CAWSVIGTHYNEQFF
>NA|TRBV10-1|NA|14|TRBJ1-6
TGCGCCAGCAGTGAAGGGACGGGTAATTCACCCCTCCACTTT
CASSEGTGNSPLHF
>NA|TRBV7-2|NA|14|TRBJ2-2
TGTGCCAGCAGACTCAGGGAATGGGCCGGGGAGCTGTTTTTT
CASRLREWAGELFF
>NA|TRBV7-9|NA|14|TRBJ1-1
TGTGCCAGCAGCTTTCGGGGGGCGAACACTGAAGCTTTCTTT
CASSFRGANTEAFF
>TRBD1|TRBV7-2|NA|16|TRBJ2-2
TGTGCCAGCAGCCCGAGGACAGGTCCCAACACCGGGGAGCTGTTTTTT
CASSPRTGPNTGELFF
>TRBD2|TRBV30|NA|14|TRBJ2-7
TGTGCCTGGAATAGCGGGGGCCCTCCCTACGAGCAGTACTTC
CAWNSGGPPYEQYF
>TRBD2|TRBV23-1|NA|17|TRBJ2-1
TGCGCCAGCAGTAGTCCGGGACTAGCGGACACTTACAATGAGCAGTTCTTC
CASSSPGLADTYNEQFF
>NA|TRBV7-2|NA|14|TRBJ2-7
TGTGCCAGCAGCAGGGGCGGGGCCTCCTACGAGCAGTACTTC
CASSRGGASYEQYF
>NA|TRBV6-1|NA|12|TRBJ1-2
TGTGCCAGCAGTGAAAGAGGCAGCGGCTACACCTTC
CASSERGSGYTF
>NA|TRBV28|NA|10|TRBJ1-5
TGTGCCAGCAGCCCTCCGCCCCAGCATTTT
CASSPPPQHF
>NA|TRBV27|NA|17|TRBJ2-3
TGTGCCAGCAGTTTTTTTTGGGGGGCTGGGAGGGGAGATACGCAGTATTTT
CASSFFWGAGRGDTQYF
>NA|TRBV5-6|NA|15|TRBJ2-5
TGTGCCAGCAGCTTGGGACTCACCTTGAAGGAGACCCAGTACTTC
CASSLGLTLKETQYF
>NA|TRBV12-2|NA|16|TRBJ2-1
TGTGCAAGTCGCTTAGCGCAGAGGGCATGGGCCAATGAGCAGTTCTTC
CASRLAQRAWANEQFF
>NA|TRBV5-1|once|15|TRBJ2-5
TGCGCCAGCAGCTTGGGAGGAGGGGCATCAGAGACCCAGTACTTC
CASSLGGGASETQYF
>NA|TRBV29-1|NA|15|TRBJ2-2
TGCAGCGTTGTAAGGGTACGGGGAGGCTCCGGGGAGCTGTTTTTT
CSVVRVRGGSGELFF
>NA|TRBV2|NA|14|TRBJ2-5
TGTGCCAGCAGTGAATACAGAAAACAAGAGACCCAGTACTTC
CASSEYRKQETQYF